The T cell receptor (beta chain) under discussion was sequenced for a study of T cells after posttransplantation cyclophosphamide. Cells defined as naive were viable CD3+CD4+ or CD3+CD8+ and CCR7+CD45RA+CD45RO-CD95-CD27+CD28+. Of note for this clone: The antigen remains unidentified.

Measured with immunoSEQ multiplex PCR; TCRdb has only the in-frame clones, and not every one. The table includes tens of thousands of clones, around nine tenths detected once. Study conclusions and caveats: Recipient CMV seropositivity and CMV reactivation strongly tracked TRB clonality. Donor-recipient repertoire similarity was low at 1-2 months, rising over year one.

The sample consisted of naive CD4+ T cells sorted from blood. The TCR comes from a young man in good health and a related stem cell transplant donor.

The CDR3 DNA reads as TGCGCCAGCAGCCAAGGAAGGACAGCCGCGCCCTACAATGAGCAGTTCTTC. Its protein product is CASSQGRTAAPYNEQFF. The chain employs TRBV4-3 and TRBJ2-1, with a possible D match to TRBD1 (6 bases). The length of the CDR3 is 17 residues. Germline V gene lookup returns CDR1 LGHNA and CDR2 YSLEER. Trimming pared 1 base from V and 2 bases from J, leaving 15 bases between.